A selection of T cell receptor beta chains follows, all from one sample in a study of cytomegalovirus exposure and HLA in healthy donors. Clones were sequenced by immunoSEQ multiplex PCR, and TCRdb holds only the in-frame ones, with some missing. The table records approximately 100,000 clones, just under 80% of them present only once. Source material: PBMCs. These receptors came from a woman aged 35 to 49 in good health and CMV-seronegative. Both conserved end residues are trimmed from each CDR3. The size entry is marked missing in some rows and otherwise reads once, few, many or a size class.

TRBJ2-3 TRBV18 once ASSQGTFTDTQY
TRBJ2-1 TRBV7-2 few ASSNYNEQF
TRBJ2-5 TRBV6-5 - ASSRGEETQY
TRBJ1-5 TRBV19 - ASSPQGYSNQPQH
TRBJ2-3 TRBV4-3 - ASSQDTGGLGDTQY
TRBJ1-1 TRBV7-5 - ARSLIRQAMNTEAF
TRBJ1-2 TRBV30 - AWRGTGGYYGYT
TRBJ2-2 TRBV19 - ASSIISGELF
TRBJ1-5 TRBV19 - ASSIGFRGSNQPQH
TRBJ2-1 TRBV9 - ASSVEGAAYNEQF
TRBJ2-3 TRBV7-3 - ASSLISSTDTQY
TRBJ1-1 TRBV7-9 - ASSPFDSGMAEAF
TRBJ2-1 TRBV5-5 few ASSQEGQGTYNEQF
TRBJ2-5 TRBV5-4 - ASSMPRGAEETQY
TRBJ1-1 TRBV7-9 - ASSSTPLDGNTEAF
TRBJ1-6 TRBV30 - AWSVGQGNSPLH